This is a list of T cell receptor beta chains from one sample in a study of OX40 agonist ivuxolimab in advanced cancers. The repertoire was sequenced with immunoSEQ multiplex PCR; TCRdb's copy has only in-frame clones and lacks some. The sample has about 36,000 clones, about 79% seen once. The sequencing here drew on CD4+ or CD8+ T cells sorted from blood, taken in a trial of the OX40 agonist ivuxolimab. The receptor set was obtained from an adult with an advanced solid tumor such as melanoma, head and neck, liver or kidney cancer. The CDR3 runs from the conserved cysteine through the conserved F or W. Fields, in order: CDR3 DNA, CDR3 protein, J gene, D gene, clone size, V gene. A D gene is named only where the DNA matches it firmly. Where a row states a size, it is once, few, many or the class of an expanded clone; other rows omit it.

CDR3nt: TGTGCCTGGAGTTTGGCGGCGGGGCACTATGGCTACACCTTC; CDR3aa: CAWSLAAGHYGYTF; j_gene: TRBJ1-2; d_gene: .; abundance: .; v_gene: TRBV30
CDR3nt: TGCAGCGTTGGAAAGGGACAGGGGGCAAATGAGCAGTTCTTC; CDR3aa: CSVGKGQGANEQFF; j_gene: TRBJ2-1; d_gene: TRBD1; abundance: once; v_gene: TRBV29-1
CDR3nt: TGCGCCAGCAGTAACGGGGGTCTCTTCACAGATACGCAGTATTTT; CDR3aa: CASSNGGLFTDTQYF; j_gene: TRBJ2-3; d_gene: .; abundance: .; v_gene: TRBV10-1
CDR3nt: TGTGCCAGCAGACCTGACAGGGGGAAACCCCTCCACTTT; CDR3aa: CASRPDRGKPLHF; j_gene: TRBJ1-6; d_gene: TRBD1; abundance: .; v_gene: TRBV6-6
CDR3nt: TGTGCCAGCAGTGGGCGTTATTCCTACAATGAGCAGTTCTTC; CDR3aa: CASSGRYSYNEQFF; j_gene: TRBJ2-1; d_gene: .; abundance: .; v_gene: TRBV2
CDR3nt: TGCGCCAGCAGTGAGTCAGGAGGTGGCTACACCTTC; CDR3aa: CASSESGGGYTF; j_gene: TRBJ1-2; d_gene: .; abundance: once; v_gene: TRBV10-2
CDR3nt: TGTGCCAGCAGCTTAGTAGCAGGGGCTTACGAGCAGTACTTC; CDR3aa: CASSLVAGAYEQYF; j_gene: TRBJ2-7; d_gene: .; abundance: .; v_gene: TRBV5-4
CDR3nt: TGTGCCAGCAGCCCCTGGGGGGCTAATGAAAAACTGTTTTTT; CDR3aa: CASSPWGANEKLFF; j_gene: TRBJ1-4; d_gene: .; abundance: .; v_gene: TRBV6-6
CDR3nt: TGTGCCAGCAGCCCAAGGACAGGGAATGAAAAACTGTTTTTT; CDR3aa: CASSPRTGNEKLFF; j_gene: TRBJ1-4; d_gene: TRBD1; abundance: .; v_gene: TRBV2
CDR3nt: TGTGCCAGCGTTAATGGGGGACAGGCCATTTTCTATGGCTACACCTTC; CDR3aa: CASVNGGQAIFYGYTF; j_gene: TRBJ1-2; d_gene: TRBD1; abundance: .; v_gene: TRBV2
CDR3nt: TGCGCCAGCAGCCAAGAACCCGGGGCCAGGCAGCCCCAGCATTTT; CDR3aa: CASSQEPGARQPQHF; j_gene: TRBJ1-5; d_gene: .; abundance: .; v_gene: TRBV4-1
CDR3nt: TGTGCCAGCAGCTTCCAGGACGGGGCGGCTCAGTACTTC; CDR3aa: CASSFQDGAAQYF; j_gene: TRBJ2-4; d_gene: .; abundance: .; v_gene: TRBV5-5
CDR3nt: TGCGCCAGCGGGAAGGACACTGAAGCTTTCTTT; CDR3aa: CASGKDTEAFF; j_gene: TRBJ1-1; d_gene: .; abundance: few; v_gene: TRBV4-1
CDR3nt: TGTGCCAGCAGTTTGTCATCAGGGACCGGGGAGCTGTTTTTT; CDR3aa: CASSLSSGTGELFF; j_gene: TRBJ2-2; d_gene: .; abundance: .; v_gene: TRBV5-4
CDR3nt: TGCGCCAGCAGCTCCATAGCGGGTCAGGCATCGTTCTTC; CDR3aa: CASSSIAGQASFF; j_gene: TRBJ2-1; d_gene: TRBD2; abundance: .; v_gene: TRBV5-1
CDR3nt: TGTGCCAGCAGCCAGGAACTAGCGTCGGGCACCGGGGAGCTGTTTTTT; CDR3aa: CASSQELASGTGELFF; j_gene: TRBJ2-2; d_gene: TRBD2; abundance: .; v_gene: TRBV4-2
CDR3nt: TGTGCCAGCAGCACCCACGGGGGGCTTCGAGAAAAACTGTTTTTT; CDR3aa: CASSTHGGLREKLFF; j_gene: TRBJ1-4; d_gene: .; abundance: .; v_gene: TRBV7-2
CDR3nt: TGTGCCAGCAGCTTGGGTCTCGGGGAGGCTGGCTACACCTTC; CDR3aa: CASSLGLGEAGYTF; j_gene: TRBJ1-2; d_gene: .; abundance: .; v_gene: TRBV5-4
CDR3nt: TGTGCTAGCAGCACAACAGGGAAAGAAAATTCACCCCTCCACTTT; CDR3aa: CASSTTGKENSPLHF; j_gene: TRBJ1-6; d_gene: .; abundance: .; v_gene: TRBV11-2
CDR3nt: TGTGCCTGGAGTAAAGAGGGTGGGGGAGCTTTCTTT; CDR3aa: CAWSKEGGGAFF; j_gene: TRBJ1-1; d_gene: .; abundance: once; v_gene: TRBV30
CDR3nt: TGTGCCAGCAGCTGGGCCCGCGACAATAATCGCTACACCTTC; CDR3aa: CASSWARDNNRYTF; j_gene: TRBJ1-2; d_gene: .; abundance: .; v_gene: TRBV7-2
CDR3nt: TGTGCCAGCTCACCACCAACCGTTAGGGATACGCAGTATTTT; CDR3aa: CASSPPTVRDTQYF; j_gene: TRBJ2-3; d_gene: .; abundance: .; v_gene: TRBV18
CDR3nt: TGTGCCATCAGTGAGGGACAGGGCCGTGGCTACACCTTC; CDR3aa: CAISEGQGRGYTF; j_gene: TRBJ1-2; d_gene: TRBD1; abundance: .; v_gene: TRBV10-3
CDR3nt: TGTGCCAGCAGTGTCGTCGGCACTGAAGCTTTCTTT; CDR3aa: CASSVVGTEAFF; j_gene: TRBJ1-1; d_gene: .; abundance: .; v_gene: TRBV2
CDR3nt: TGTGCCAGCAGCGTCGGGGGACAGGGAGGGACTGAAGCTTTCTTT; CDR3aa: CASSVGGQGGTEAFF; j_gene: TRBJ1-1; d_gene: TRBD1; abundance: .; v_gene: TRBV9
CDR3nt: TGTGCCAGCAGTTTCCCGGACAGGGGCGAGACCCAGTACTTC; CDR3aa: CASSFPDRGETQYF; j_gene: TRBJ2-5; d_gene: TRBD1; abundance: .; v_gene: TRBV28
CDR3nt: TGTGCCATCAGTGAAATAGCGGGGGGGCTCAATGAGCAGTTCTTC; CDR3aa: CAISEIAGGLNEQFF; j_gene: TRBJ2-1; d_gene: TRBD2; abundance: .; v_gene: TRBV10-3
CDR3nt: TGTGCCAGCATCGACGACAGCTCCTATAATTCACCCCTCCACTTT; CDR3aa: CASIDDSSYNSPLHF; j_gene: TRBJ1-6; d_gene: .; abundance: .; v_gene: TRBV28
CDR3nt: TGTGCCAGCTCGGGGCGGGGCGGGACCTACGAGCAGTACTTC; CDR3aa: CASSGRGGTYEQYF; j_gene: TRBJ2-7; d_gene: .; abundance: .; v_gene: TRBV27
CDR3nt: TGTGCCTGGAGTAGAGGGATCCACGAGCAGTACTTC; CDR3aa: CAWSRGIHEQYF; j_gene: TRBJ2-7; d_gene: .; abundance: .; v_gene: TRBV30
CDR3nt: TGTGCCAGCAGTGAGGTAGCCTCGGGGTCTGGAAACACCATATATTTT; CDR3aa: CASSEVASGSGNTIYF; j_gene: TRBJ1-3; d_gene: .; abundance: .; v_gene: TRBV6-1
CDR3nt: TGTGCCATCAGTGAGTCGCAGGGGTACACCTATGGCTACACCTTC; CDR3aa: CAISESQGYTYGYTF; j_gene: TRBJ1-2; d_gene: .; abundance: .; v_gene: TRBV10-3
CDR3nt: TGTGCCAGCAGCCCCCGGACAGGGGAGACCGGGGAGCTGTTTTTT; CDR3aa: CASSPRTGETGELFF; j_gene: TRBJ2-2; d_gene: TRBD1; abundance: .; v_gene: TRBV7-9
CDR3nt: TGTGCCAGCGGGAGAAACACTGAGCAGTTCTTC; CDR3aa: CASGRNTEQFF; j_gene: TRBJ2-1; d_gene: .; abundance: few; v_gene: TRBV2
CDR3nt: TGTGCCAGCAGCTACAGGATGAACTATGGCTACACCTTC; CDR3aa: CASSYRMNYGYTF; j_gene: TRBJ1-2; d_gene: .; abundance: .; v_gene: TRBV21-1
CDR3nt: TGTGCCAGCAGCTTAGCGTACAGGGATACCGGGGAGCTGTTTTTT; CDR3aa: CASSLAYRDTGELFF; j_gene: TRBJ2-2; d_gene: .; abundance: .; v_gene: TRBV7-2
CDR3nt: TGTGCCAGCAGTTTATCCCCACCGAGGGCGCAGTATTTT; CDR3aa: CASSLSPPRAQYF; j_gene: TRBJ2-3; d_gene: .; abundance: .; v_gene: TRBV27
CDR3nt: TGTGCCAGCACCGGACAGGGGGCCGATCAGCCCCAGCATTTT; CDR3aa: CASTGQGADQPQHF; j_gene: TRBJ1-5; d_gene: TRBD1; abundance: .; v_gene: TRBV6-6
CDR3nt: TGTGCCAGCAGCCGGGACTTACAAGAGACCCAGTACTTC; CDR3aa: CASSRDLQETQYF; j_gene: TRBJ2-5; d_gene: .; abundance: .; v_gene: TRBV5-8
CDR3nt: TGCGCCAGCAGCTTGGGAGGGAGTACTGAAAAACTGTTTTTT; CDR3aa: CASSLGGSTEKLFF; j_gene: TRBJ1-4; d_gene: .; abundance: .; v_gene: TRBV5-1
CDR3nt: TGTGCCAGCAGCTTGTTTACGGTCTACACCTTC; CDR3aa: CASSLFTVYTF; j_gene: TRBJ1-2; d_gene: .; abundance: many; v_gene: TRBV7-2
CDR3nt: TGCAGCGTTGGCCGGGGCTTACAAGAGACCCAGTACTTC; CDR3aa: CSVGRGLQETQYF; j_gene: TRBJ2-5; d_gene: .; abundance: .; v_gene: TRBV29-1
CDR3nt: TGTGCCATCAGTGAACGGACAGGGCACACCGGGGAGCTGTTTTTT; CDR3aa: CAISERTGHTGELFF; j_gene: TRBJ2-2; d_gene: TRBD1; abundance: .; v_gene: TRBV10-3
CDR3nt: TGTGCCAGCAGCTTAGATCTGGTTCAGCCCCAGCATTTT; CDR3aa: CASSLDLVQPQHF; j_gene: TRBJ1-5; d_gene: .; abundance: .; v_gene: TRBV11-2
CDR3nt: TGTGCCAGCAGGAGAGATTCTGGAAACACCATATATTTT; CDR3aa: CASRRDSGNTIYF; j_gene: TRBJ1-3; d_gene: .; abundance: .; v_gene: TRBV6-5